This T cell receptor (beta chain) was retrieved from a study of patients and donors after allogeneic stem cell transplantation. This clonotype was recorded a few times. V shed 0 bases and J shed 8 bases, with 10 bases lying between them. From germline, CDR1 is MNHNY and CDR2 SVGAGI (reference sequence). The CDR3 sequence is 14 residues long. TCRdb re-analysed the RT-PCR reads in MiXCR, keeping a single row per CDR3 protein. Counted here are some 160,000 distinct CDR3 sequences, more than 20% occurring once; the ten biggest clones make up 25% to 30%. Sequencing used blood, either unsorted or a sorted T cell fraction (not recorded which). This receptor was taken from a human donor who was either an allogeneic HSCT recipient or a stem cell or donor lymphocyte infusion donor (not recorded which). It is not recorded whose cells these are; they may come from a transplant donor. The rearrangement uses TRBV6-6 and TRBJ1-4; no clear D. CDR3 protein: CASSYSRGVEKLFF. The CDR3, as DNA: TGTGCCAGCAGTTACTCGCGGGGAGTAGAAAAACTGTTTTTT.